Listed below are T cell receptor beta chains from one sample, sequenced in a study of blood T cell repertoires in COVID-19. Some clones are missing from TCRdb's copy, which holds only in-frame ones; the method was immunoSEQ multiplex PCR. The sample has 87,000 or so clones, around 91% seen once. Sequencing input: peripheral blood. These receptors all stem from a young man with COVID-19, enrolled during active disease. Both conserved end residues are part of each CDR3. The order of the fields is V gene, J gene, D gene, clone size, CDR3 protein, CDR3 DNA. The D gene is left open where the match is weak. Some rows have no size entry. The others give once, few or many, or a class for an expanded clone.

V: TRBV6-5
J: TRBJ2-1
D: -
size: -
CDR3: CASKKTGYNEQFF
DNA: TGTGCCAGCAAAAAAACAGGGTACAATGAGCAGTTCTTC

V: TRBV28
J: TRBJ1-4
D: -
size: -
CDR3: CASSPGEKLLF
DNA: TGTGCCAGCAGCCCGGGAGAAAAACTGCTTTTT

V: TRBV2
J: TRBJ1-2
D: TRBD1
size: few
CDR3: CASSKRTGGYGYTF
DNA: TGTGCCAGCAGTAAAAGGACAGGGGGCTATGGCTACACCTTC

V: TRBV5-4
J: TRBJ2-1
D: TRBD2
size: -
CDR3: CASSLSGSYNEQFF
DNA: TGTGCCAGCAGCTTAAGCGGGAGCTACAATGAGCAGTTCTTC

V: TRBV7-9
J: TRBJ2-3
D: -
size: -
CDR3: CASSPLLEDTQYF
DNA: TGTGCCAGCAGCCCGCTCCTGGAGGATACGCAGTATTTT

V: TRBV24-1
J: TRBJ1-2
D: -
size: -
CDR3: CATSDLTGNYGYTF
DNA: TGTGCCACCAGTGACCTGACGGGTAACTATGGCTACACCTTC

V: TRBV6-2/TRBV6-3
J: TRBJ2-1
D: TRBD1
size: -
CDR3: CASSSGQGLHNEQFF
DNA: TGTGCCAGCAGTTCGGGACAGGGGCTTCACAATGAGCAGTTCTTC

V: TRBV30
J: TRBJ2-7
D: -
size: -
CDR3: CAWSVPYRAYEQYF
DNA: TGTGCCTGGAGTGTACCCTACAGGGCCTACGAGCAGTACTTC

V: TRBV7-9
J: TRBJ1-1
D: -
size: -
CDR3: CASSLWSGNTEAFF
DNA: TGTGCCAGCAGCTTATGGTCGGGGAACACTGAAGCTTTCTTT

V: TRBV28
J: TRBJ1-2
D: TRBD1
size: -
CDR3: CASSSLWTGHGYTF
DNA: TGTGCCAGCAGTTCACTCTGGACAGGGCATGGCTACACCTTC

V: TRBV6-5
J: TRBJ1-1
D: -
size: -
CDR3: CASSYGPGNTEAFF
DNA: TGTGCCAGCAGTTATGGGCCAGGGAACACTGAAGCTTTCTTT

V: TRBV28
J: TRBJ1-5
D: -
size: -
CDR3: CASSFDFGGSQPQHF
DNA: TGTGCCAGCAGTTTCGACTTTGGAGGGAGTCAGCCCCAGCATTTT

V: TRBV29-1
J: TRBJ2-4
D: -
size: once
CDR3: CSVFAGAKNIQYF
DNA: TGCAGCGTTTTTGCAGGGGCCAAAAACATTCAGTACTTC

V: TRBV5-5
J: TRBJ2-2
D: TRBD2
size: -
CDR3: CASSLGTSGNTGELFF
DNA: TGTGCCAGCAGCTTGGGGACTAGCGGGAACACCGGGGAGCTGTTTTTT

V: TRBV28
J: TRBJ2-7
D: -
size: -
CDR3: CASSATEMPSYEQYF
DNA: TGTGCCAGCAGTGCGACAGAGATGCCCTCCTACGAGCAGTACTTC

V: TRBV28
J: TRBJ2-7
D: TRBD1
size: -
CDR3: CASSHGQGAINEQYF
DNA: TGTGCCAGCAGCCACGGACAGGGGGCTATCAACGAGCAGTACTTC

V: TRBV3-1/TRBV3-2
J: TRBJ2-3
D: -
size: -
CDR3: CASSQDILGAGTDTQYF
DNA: TGTGCCAGCAGCCAAGATATTTTGGGGGCTGGCACAGATACGCAGTATTTT

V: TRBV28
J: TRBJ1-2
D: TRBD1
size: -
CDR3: CASSPLQGNYGYTF
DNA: TGTGCCAGCAGTCCCCTACAGGGGAACTATGGCTACACCTTC

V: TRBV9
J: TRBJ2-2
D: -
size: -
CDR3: CASTGSLGTGELFF
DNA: TGTGCCAGCACCGGGAGCCTTGGGACCGGGGAGCTGTTTTTT

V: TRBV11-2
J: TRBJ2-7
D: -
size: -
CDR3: CASSLGRDTPYEQYF
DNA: TGTGCCAGCAGCTTAGGAAGGGACACCCCTTACGAGCAGTACTTC

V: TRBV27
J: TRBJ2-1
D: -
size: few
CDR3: CASSSGPVSYNEQFF
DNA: TGTGCCAGCAGTTCTGGGCCGGTATCCTACAATGAGCAGTTCTTC

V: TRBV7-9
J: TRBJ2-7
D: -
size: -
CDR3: CASSRTRGPIGEQYF
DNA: TGTGCCAGCAGCCGCACAAGAGGCCCAATTGGGGAGCAGTACTTC

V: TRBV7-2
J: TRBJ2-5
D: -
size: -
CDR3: CASSLVGSGEETQYF
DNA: TGTGCCAGCAGCTTAGTCGGTAGCGGCGAAGAGACCCAGTACTTC

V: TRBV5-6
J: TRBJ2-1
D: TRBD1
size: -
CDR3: CASSPGTGVFNEQFF
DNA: TGTGCCAGCAGCCCCGGGACAGGGGTATTCAATGAGCAGTTCTTC

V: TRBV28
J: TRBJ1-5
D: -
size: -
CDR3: CASSPFSWGDYSNQPQHF
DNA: TGTGCCAGCAGCCCCTTTTCGTGGGGAGACTATAGCAATCAGCCCCAGCATTTT

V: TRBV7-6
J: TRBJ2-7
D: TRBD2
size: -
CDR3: CASSLVTSGRAAYEQYF
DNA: TGTGCCAGCAGCTTAGTAACTAGCGGGAGGGCCGCCTACGAGCAGTACTTC

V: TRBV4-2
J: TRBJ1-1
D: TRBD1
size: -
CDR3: CASSPRDRANTEAFF
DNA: TGTGCCAGCAGCCCCCGGGACAGGGCCAACACTGAAGCTTTCTTT

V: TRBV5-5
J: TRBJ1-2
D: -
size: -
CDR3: CASSLSGQTTFNYGYTF
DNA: TGTGCCAGCAGCTTGTCCGGACAGACAACCTTTAACTATGGCTACACCTTC

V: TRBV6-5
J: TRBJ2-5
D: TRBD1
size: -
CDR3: CASTSGQGLQETQYF
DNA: TGTGCCAGCACCTCGGGACAGGGGCTTCAAGAGACCCAGTACTTC

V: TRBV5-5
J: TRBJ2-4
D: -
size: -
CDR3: CASSLFSGDGKNIQYF
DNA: TGTGCCAGCAGCTTATTTTCTGGCGACGGGAAAAACATTCAGTACTTC

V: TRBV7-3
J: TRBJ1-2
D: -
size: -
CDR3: CASSPGAGNYGYTF
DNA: TGTGCCAGCAGCCCAGGTGCCGGCAACTATGGCTACACCTTC

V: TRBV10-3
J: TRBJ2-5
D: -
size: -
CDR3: CAISESGGPQETQYF
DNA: TGTGCCATCAGTGAGTCTGGCGGTCCCCAAGAGACCCAGTACTTC

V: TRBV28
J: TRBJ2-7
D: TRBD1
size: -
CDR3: CASSPGQGEFYEQYF
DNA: TGTGCCAGCAGTCCCGGACAGGGAGAGTTCTACGAGCAGTACTTC

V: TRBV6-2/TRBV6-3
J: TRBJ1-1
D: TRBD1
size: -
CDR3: CASSQLTGGGTEAFF
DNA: TGTGCCAGCAGCCAACTGACAGGGGGAGGTACTGAAGCTTTCTTT

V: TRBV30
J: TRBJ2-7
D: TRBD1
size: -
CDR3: CAWSWGQGYEQYF
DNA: TGTGCCTGGAGTTGGGGACAGGGCTACGAGCAGTACTTC

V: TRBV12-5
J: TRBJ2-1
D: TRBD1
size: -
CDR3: CASGLDLQGDSNEQFF
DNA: TGTGCTAGTGGTTTGGATCTACAGGGGGATAGCAATGAGCAGTTCTTC

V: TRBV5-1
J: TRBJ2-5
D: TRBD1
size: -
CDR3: CASTRSTGTGGVETQYF
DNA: TGCGCCAGCACTCGTTCAACCGGGACAGGGGGCGTAGAGACCCAGTACTTC

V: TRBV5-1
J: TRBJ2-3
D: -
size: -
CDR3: CASRSVTGEDTQYF
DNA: TGCGCCAGCAGGAGCGTAACGGGGGAAGATACGCAGTATTTT

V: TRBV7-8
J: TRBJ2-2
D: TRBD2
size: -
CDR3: CASSRGLAGGGNTGELFF
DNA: TGTGCCAGCAGCCGAGGCCTAGCGGGAGGTGGGAACACCGGGGAGCTGTTTTTT

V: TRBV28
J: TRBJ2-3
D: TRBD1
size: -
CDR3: CASRTSGQGADTQYF
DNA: TGTGCCAGCAGAACTTCGGGACAGGGGGCAGATACGCAGTATTTT

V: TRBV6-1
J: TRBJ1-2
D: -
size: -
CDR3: CASSDINYGYTF
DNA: TGTGCCAGCAGTGACATTAACTATGGCTACACCTTC

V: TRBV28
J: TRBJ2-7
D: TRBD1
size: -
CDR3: CASSRPGQTYEQYF
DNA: TGTGCCAGCAGCCGACCGGGACAGACCTACGAGCAGTACTTC

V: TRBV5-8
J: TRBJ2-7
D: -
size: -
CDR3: CASSYGLHLVHEQYF
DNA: TGTGCCAGCAGCTATGGACTGCATCTAGTCCACGAGCAGTACTTC

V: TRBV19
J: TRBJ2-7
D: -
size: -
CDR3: CATSLAGVSYEQYF
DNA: TGTGCCACCTCCTTGGCAGGGGTCTCCTACGAGCAGTACTTC

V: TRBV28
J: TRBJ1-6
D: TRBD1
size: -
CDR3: CASSLFRQGARYNSPLHF
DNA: TGTGCCAGCAGTTTATTTCGACAGGGGGCGCGCTATAATTCACCCCTCCACTTT

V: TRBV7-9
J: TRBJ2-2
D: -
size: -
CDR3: CASSPQAGSTGELFF
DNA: TGTGCCAGCAGCCCACAGGCGGGGAGCACCGGGGAGCTGTTTTTT

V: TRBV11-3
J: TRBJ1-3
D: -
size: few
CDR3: CASSPSAGNTIYF
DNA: TGTGCCAGCAGCCCCAGCGCGGGAAACACCATATATTTT

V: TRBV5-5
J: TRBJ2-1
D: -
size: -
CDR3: CASSLLSGAYNEQFF
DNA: TGTGCCAGCAGCTTACTGAGCGGAGCGTACAATGAGCAGTTCTTC

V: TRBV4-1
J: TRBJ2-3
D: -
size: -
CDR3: CASSQAGGRDTQYF
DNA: TGCGCCAGCAGCCAAGCTGGGGGCCGGGATACGCAGTATTTT

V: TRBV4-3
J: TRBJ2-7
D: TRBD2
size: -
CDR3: CASSQGTSGTLSYEQYF
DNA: TGCGCCAGCAGCCAAGGGACTAGCGGGACCCTCTCCTACGAGCAGTACTTC

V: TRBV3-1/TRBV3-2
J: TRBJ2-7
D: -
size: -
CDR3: CASSQGTGTHEQYF
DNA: TGTGCCAGCAGCCAAGGAACAGGGACCCACGAGCAGTACTTC

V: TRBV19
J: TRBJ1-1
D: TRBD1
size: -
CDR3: CASSPTRTGNTEAFF
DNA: TGTGCCAGTAGTCCAACCCGGACAGGGAACACTGAAGCTTTCTTT

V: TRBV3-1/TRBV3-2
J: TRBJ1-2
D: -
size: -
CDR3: CASSQDRWGVYGYTF
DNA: TGTGCCAGCAGCCAAGACAGGTGGGGAGTCTATGGCTACACCTTC

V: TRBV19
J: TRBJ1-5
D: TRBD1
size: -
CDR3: CASSSGQGGGPQHF
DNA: TGTGCCAGTAGTTCGGGACAGGGTGGCGGGCCCCAGCATTTT

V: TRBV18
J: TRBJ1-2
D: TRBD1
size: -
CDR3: CASSSTGQGVSGGYTF
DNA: TGTGCCAGCTCTTCCACAGGACAGGGCGTATCGGGCGGCTACACCTTC